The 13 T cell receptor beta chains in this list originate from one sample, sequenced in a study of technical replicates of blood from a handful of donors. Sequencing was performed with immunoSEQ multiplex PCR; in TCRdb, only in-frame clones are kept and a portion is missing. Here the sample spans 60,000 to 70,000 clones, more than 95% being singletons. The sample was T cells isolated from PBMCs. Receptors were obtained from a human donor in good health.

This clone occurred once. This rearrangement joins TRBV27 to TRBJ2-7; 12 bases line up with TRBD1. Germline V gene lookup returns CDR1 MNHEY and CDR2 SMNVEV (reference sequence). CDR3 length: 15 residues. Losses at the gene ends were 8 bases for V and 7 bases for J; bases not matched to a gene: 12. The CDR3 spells CASETGQGAPGEQYF. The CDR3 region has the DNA TGTGCCAGCGAAACGGGACAGGGGGCGCCGGGGGAGCAGTACTTC.

The CDR3 reads CASRYKNEQYF. In nucleotides, the CDR3 is TGTGCCAGCAGGTATAAAAACGAGCAGTACTTC. V is TRBV6-5 and J is TRBJ2-7, with D hard to call. V was shortened by 6 bases and J by 5 bases, with 8 bases between the two germline ends. Germline assignment: CDR1 MNHEY and CDR2 SVGAGI. The CDR3 extends over 11 amino acids.

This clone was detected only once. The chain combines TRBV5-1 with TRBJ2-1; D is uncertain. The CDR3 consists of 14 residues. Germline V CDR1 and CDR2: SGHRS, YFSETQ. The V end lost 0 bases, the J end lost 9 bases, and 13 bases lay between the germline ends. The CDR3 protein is CASSLGSALGEQFF. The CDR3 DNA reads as TGCGCCAGCAGCTTGGGAAGCGCACTTGGTGAGCAGTTCTTC.

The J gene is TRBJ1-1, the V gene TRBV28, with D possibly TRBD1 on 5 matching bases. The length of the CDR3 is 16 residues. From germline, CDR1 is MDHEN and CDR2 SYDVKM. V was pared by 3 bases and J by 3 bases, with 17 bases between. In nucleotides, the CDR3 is TGTGCCAGCAGTTTGAGACCAGGGCGTTGGGACACTGAAGCTTTCTTT. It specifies CASSLRPGRWDTEAFF.

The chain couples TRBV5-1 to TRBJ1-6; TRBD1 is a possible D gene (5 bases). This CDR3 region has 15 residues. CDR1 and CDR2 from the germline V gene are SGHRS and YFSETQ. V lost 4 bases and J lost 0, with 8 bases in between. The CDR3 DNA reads TGCGCCAGCAGCCGTCAGGGCTCCTATAATTCACCCCTCCACTTT. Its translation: CASSRQGSYNSPLHF.

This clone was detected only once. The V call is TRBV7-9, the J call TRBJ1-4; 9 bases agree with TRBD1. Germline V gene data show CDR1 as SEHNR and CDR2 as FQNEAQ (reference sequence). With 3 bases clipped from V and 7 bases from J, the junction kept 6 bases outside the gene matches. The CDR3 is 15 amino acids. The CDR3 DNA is TGTGCCAGCAGCTTCACACAGGGGGCATCTGAAAAACTGTTTTTT. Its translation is CASSFTQGASEKLFF.

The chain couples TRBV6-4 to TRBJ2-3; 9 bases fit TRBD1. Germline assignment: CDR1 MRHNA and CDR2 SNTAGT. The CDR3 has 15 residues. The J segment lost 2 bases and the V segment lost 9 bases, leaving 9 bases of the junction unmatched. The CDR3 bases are TGTGCCAGTTCTCTTGGGACAGGGCTCACAGATACGCAGTATTTT. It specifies CASSLGTGLTDTQYF.

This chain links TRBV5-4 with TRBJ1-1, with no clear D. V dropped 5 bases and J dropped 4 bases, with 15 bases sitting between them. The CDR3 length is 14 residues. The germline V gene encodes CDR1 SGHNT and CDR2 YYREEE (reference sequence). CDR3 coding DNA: TGTGCCAGCAGTAGAAGGGAGGGAGGCACTGAAGCTTTCTTT. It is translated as CASSRREGGTEAFF.

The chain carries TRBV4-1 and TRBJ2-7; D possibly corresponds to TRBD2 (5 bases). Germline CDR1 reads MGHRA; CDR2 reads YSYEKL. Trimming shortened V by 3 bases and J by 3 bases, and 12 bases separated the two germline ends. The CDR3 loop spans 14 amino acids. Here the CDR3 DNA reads TGCGCCAGCAGCCAGGGTCGAGGGTTCTACGAGCAGTACTTC. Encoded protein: CASSQGRGFYEQYF.

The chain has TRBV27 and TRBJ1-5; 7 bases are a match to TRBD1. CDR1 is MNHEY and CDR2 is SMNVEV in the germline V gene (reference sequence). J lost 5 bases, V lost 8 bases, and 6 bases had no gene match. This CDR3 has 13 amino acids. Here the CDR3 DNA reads TGTGCCAGCGGTGAGGGGGCGCATCAGCCCCAGCATTTT. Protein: CASGEGAHQPQHF.

This chain's CDR3 is CASSLAGAVTEAFF. The CDR3 nucleotides read TGTGCCAGCAGCTTAGCAGGGGCGGTCACTGAAGCTTTCTTT. This chain links TRBV7-2 with TRBJ1-1; possibly TRBD1 for D (5 bases). The CDR3 is made up of 14 amino acids. The V end was cut by 0 bases, the J end by 4 bases, with 9 bases between. Germline V gene lookup returns CDR1 SGHTA and CDR2 FQGNSA.

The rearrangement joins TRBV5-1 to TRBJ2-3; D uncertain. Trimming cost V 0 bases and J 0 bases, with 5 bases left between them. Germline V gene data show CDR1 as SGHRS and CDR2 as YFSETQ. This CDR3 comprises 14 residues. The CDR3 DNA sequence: TGCGCCAGCAGCTTGGACAGAAGCACAGATACGCAGTATTTT. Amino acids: CASSLDRSTDTQYF.

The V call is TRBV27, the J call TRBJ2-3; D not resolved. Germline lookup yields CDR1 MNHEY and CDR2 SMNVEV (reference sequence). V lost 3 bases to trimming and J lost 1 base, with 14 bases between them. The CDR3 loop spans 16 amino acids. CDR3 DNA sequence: TGTGCCAGCAGTTTCTTAATAGAGTCCGGCACAGATACGCAGTATTTT. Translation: CASSFLIESGTDTQYF.